These 7 T cell receptor beta chains were all obtained from the same sample, sequenced in a study of CD8 T cells in ankylosing spondylitis (dated 2017 in TCRdb). These TCRs' antigens remain unknown. Overall study results and their limits: A TCR beta motif of fewer than 10 highly homologous amino acid variants appeared characteristic of blood from ankylosing spondylitis patients.

Libraries were built with 5' RACE. The sequencing machine was an Illumina HiSeq 2500. Using fastp trimming at Q25 and MiXCR clonotype assembly, TCRdb reanalyzed the public sequencing data and kept in-frame beta chains. Each entry merges the rows of one CDR3 protein and shows their most common DNA and genes. Counted in this sample were about 540,000 distinct CDR3 sequences; about 13% of them appeared once. Nearly 7% of the sample lies in the top ten. The sequenced sample consisted of blood, either unsorted or a sorted T cell fraction (not recorded which). All receptors come from a male donor with ankylosing spondylitis.

The sample holds a few counts of this clonotype. The chain employs TRBV5-6 and TRBJ2-1, with 7 bases lining up with TRBD2. This CDR3 has 21 amino acids. Germline V CDR1 and CDR2: SGHDT, YYEEEE. V lost 6 bases to trimming and J lost 3 bases; unmatched junction nucleotides: 27. The DNA for the CDR3 is TGTGCCAGCACCCCATGGACTAGACGGAACTCCGCGCCTGGGGGCTACAATGAGCAGTTCTTC. Its protein is CASTPWTRRNSAPGGYNEQFF.

Worth noting for this clonotype: This may be a read error, as it is one base from a much larger clone. This chain connects TRBV24-1 to TRBJ2-5; D is undetermined. CDR1 KGHDR and CDR2 SFDVKD come from the germline V gene. This CDR3 comprises 11 residues. Trimming shortened V by 9 bases and J by 2 bases, and 6 bases separated the two germline ends. CDR3 loop: CATEVQETQYF. The DNA for the CDR3 is TGTGCCACCGAGGTACAAGAGACCCAGTACTTC.

This clonotype was picked up many times. The rearrangement joins TRBV5-1 to TRBJ2-3; D unresolved. The CDR3 consists of 15 residues. V lost 0 bases and J lost 2, with 10 bases in between. Germline V gene sequence: CDR1 SGHRS, CDR2 YFSETQ. The CDR3: CASSLAHLLTDTQYF. The DNA for the CDR3 is TGCGCCAGCAGCTTGGCCCACCTACTCACAGATACGCAGTATTTT.

This clonotype was seen more than once but under ten times. The chain joins TRBV10-3 to TRBJ2-5, with D tentatively TRBD2 (6 bases). The CDR3 sequence is 12 residues long. Germline loops: CDR1 ENHRY, CDR2 SYGVKD. Trimming pared 5 bases from V and 3 bases from J, leaving 7 bases between. The CDR3 DNA reads TGTGCCATCAGTTCGGGGGAAGAGACCCAGTACTTC. Protein: CAISSGEETQYF.

In this sample, this clonotype turned up many times. The V and J genes are TRBV20-1 and TRBJ2-1; 10 bases map to TRBD2. CDR1 is DFQATT and CDR2 is SNEGSKA in the germline V gene (reference sequence). J gave up 2 bases and V 2 bases, and 3 bases lay outside the gene matches. The CDR3 totals 15 residues. CDR3 nucleotide sequence: TGCAGTGCTAGAAGTCTAGCGGGAGCCTACAATGAGCAGTTCTTC. Translating it yields CSARSLAGAYNEQFF.

In this sample, this clonotype turned up a few times. This chain uses TRBV6-5 with TRBJ1-3; D remains unclear. Germline V gene lookup returns CDR1 MNHEY and CDR2 SVGAGI. V lost 2 bases to trimming and J lost 5 bases, with 7 bases between them. This CDR3 spans 13 amino acids. The CDR3: CASSYGPRNTIYF. The CDR3 DNA reads as TGTGCCAGCAGTTACGGACCCAGAAACACCATATATTTT.

This clonotype was picked up many times. V and J are TRBV5-1 and TRBJ2-1; 13 bases match TRBD2. CDR3 length: 19 residues. Germline V gene data show CDR1 as SGHRS and CDR2 as YFSETQ. Trimming removed 3 bases from V and 4 bases from J; junction bases left unmatched: 13. The CDR3 sequence: CASSWGLAGPPSFYNEQFF. CDR3 DNA sequence: TGCGCCAGCAGCTGGGGACTAGCGGGACCTCCTTCCTTTTACAATGAGCAGTTCTTC.